This record covers a single TCR beta chain. Its antigen is not identified. The V gene lost 2 bases and the J gene lost 6 bases, with 13 bases spanning the gap. CDR1 is SGHRS, CDR2 YFSETQ, per germline. The CDR3 is 14 amino acids. Autoimmune disease history or systemic immunosuppression led to patient exclusion. Profiling relied on immunoSEQ multiplex PCR, and the TCRdb table lists in-frame clones only, not all of them. The sample holds 55,000 to 70,000 clones, around 85% seen once. These data originate in a study of OX40 agonist ivuxolimab in advanced cancers. Whole-study context: Every patient in dose escalation had hepatocellular carcinoma, melanoma, renal cell or head and neck cancer. Partial responses, seen in three patients, involved one hepatocellular carcinoma and two cutaneous melanomas. Study-level points and caveats: No determination was made of the antigen specificity of the expanded peripheral T cells.

This TCR was sampled from an adult with an advanced solid tumor such as melanoma, head and neck, liver or kidney cancer. The sequencing here drew on CD4+ or CD8+ T cells sorted from blood, taken in a trial of the OX40 agonist ivuxolimab. V and J are TRBV5-1 and TRBJ2-3; D remains ambiguous. The CDR3 loop is CASSLGRTPDTQYF. The CDR3 coding sequence is TGCGCCAGCAGCTTAGGCCGGACCCCGGATACGCAGTATTTT.